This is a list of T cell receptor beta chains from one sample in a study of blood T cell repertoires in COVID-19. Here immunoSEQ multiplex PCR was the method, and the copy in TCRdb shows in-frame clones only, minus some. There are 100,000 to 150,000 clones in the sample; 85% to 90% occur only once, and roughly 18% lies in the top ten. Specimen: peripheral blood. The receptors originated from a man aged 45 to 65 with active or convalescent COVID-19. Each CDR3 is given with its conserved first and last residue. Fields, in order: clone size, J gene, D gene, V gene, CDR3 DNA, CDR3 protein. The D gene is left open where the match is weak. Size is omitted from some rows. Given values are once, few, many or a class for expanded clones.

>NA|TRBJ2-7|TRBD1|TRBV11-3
TGTGCCAGCAGCTTAGATCCAGGGGGTACGTCTGAGCAGTACTTC
CASSLDPGGTSEQYF
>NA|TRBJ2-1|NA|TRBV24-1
TGTGCCACCAGTGCCCGGGGGTGGGATGAGCAGTTCTTC
CATSARGWDEQFF
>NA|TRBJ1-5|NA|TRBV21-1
TGTGCCCCTCAGGGAAGCAATCAGCCCCAGCATTTT
CAPQGSNQPQHF
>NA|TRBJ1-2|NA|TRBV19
TGTGCCAGTAGGTCTCAAGGGGAAGGCTATGGCTACACCTTC
CASRSQGEGYGYTF
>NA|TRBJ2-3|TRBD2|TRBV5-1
TGCGCCAGCAGCTTGGATAGCGGGGTAGATACGCAGTATTTT
CASSLDSGVDTQYF
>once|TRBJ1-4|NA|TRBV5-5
TGTGCCAGCAGCCAGGATGAAAAACTGTTTTTT
CASSQDEKLFF
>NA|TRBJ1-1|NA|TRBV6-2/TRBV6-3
TGTGCCAGCAGTTACGGGCCAATGGTGCGTGAAGCTTTCTTT
CASSYGPMVREAFF
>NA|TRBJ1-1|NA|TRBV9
TGTGCCAGCAGCGTAGCAGTGAATCAAAGAGCTTTCTTT
CASSVAVNQRAFF
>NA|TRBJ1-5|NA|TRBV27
TGTGCCAGCAGTTTATTGCAGGGCAATCAGCCCCAGCATTTT
CASSLLQGNQPQHF
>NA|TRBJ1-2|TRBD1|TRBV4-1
TGCGCCAGCAGCCGGCACCGGGACAGGGGTAACTATGGCTACACCTTC
CASSRHRDRGNYGYTF
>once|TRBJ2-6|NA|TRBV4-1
TGCGCCAGCAGCCAAGATTTCGCAGGGTCCGGGGCCAACGTCCTGACTTTC
CASSQDFAGSGANVLTF
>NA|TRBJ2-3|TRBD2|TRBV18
TGTGCCAGCTCACCCACAAGCGGGACCTACACAGATACGCAGTATTTT
CASSPTSGTYTDTQYF
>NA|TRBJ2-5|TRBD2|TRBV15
TGTGCCACCAGCAGAGATTCGGGACTAGCGGGGATGTACCAAGAGACCCAGTACTTC
CATSRDSGLAGMYQETQYF
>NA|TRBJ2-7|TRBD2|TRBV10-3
TGTGCCATCAGTTCCTCCCCGAGCGGGAGTTACGAGCAGTACTTC
CAISSSPSGSYEQYF
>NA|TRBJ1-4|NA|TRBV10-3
TGTGCCATCGGTTCAGGTCTCGAAAAACTGTTTTTT
CAIGSGLEKLFF
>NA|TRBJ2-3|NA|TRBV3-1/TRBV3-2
TGTGCCAGCAGCCAAGTGGGGCAGGGAAATACGCAGTATTTT
CASSQVGQGNTQYF
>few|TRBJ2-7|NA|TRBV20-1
TGCAGTGCTAGTTTCCAGGGGTCTGGCGAGCAGTACTTC
CSASFQGSGEQYF
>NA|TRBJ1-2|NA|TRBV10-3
TGTGCCATCAGTGAGTCGATGGGGCTCAACTATGGCTACACCTTC
CAISESMGLNYGYTF
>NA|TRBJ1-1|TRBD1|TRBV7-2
TGTGCCAGCAGCTTATACGGGACAGATGAAGCTTTCTTT
CASSLYGTDEAFF
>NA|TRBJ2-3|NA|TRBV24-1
TGTGCCACCAGTGCTTCGGGTACGCAGTATTTT
CATSASGTQYF
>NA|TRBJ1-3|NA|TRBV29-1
TGCAGCGTTGGCGTTTCTGGAAACACCATATATTTT
CSVGVSGNTIYF
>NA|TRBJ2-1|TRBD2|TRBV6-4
TGTGCCAGCAGTGACACTAGCGGGAGTTTCTTTCCTGAGCAGTTCTTC
CASSDTSGSFFPEQFF
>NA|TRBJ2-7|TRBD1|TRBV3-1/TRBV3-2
TGTGCCAGCAGCCAAGAGTGGACAGGGTCCTACGAGCAGTACTTC
CASSQEWTGSYEQYF
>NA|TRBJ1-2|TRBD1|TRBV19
TGTGCCAGTAGTACGCAAATCTCGACAGGGGGCTACTATGGCTACACCTTC
CASSTQISTGGYYGYTF
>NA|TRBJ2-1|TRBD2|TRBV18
TGTGCCAGCTCACCTTCCGGGACTAGTTCAAATGAGCAGTTCTTC
CASSPSGTSSNEQFF
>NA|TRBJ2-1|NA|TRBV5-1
TGCGCCAGCAGCTGGGGCCAGGGGAGGGAATACGAGCAGTTCTTC
CASSWGQGREYEQFF
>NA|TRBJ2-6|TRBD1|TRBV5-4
TGTGCCAGCAGCACCGGACAGGGCCGTTTCTCTGGGGCCAACGTCCTGACTTTC
CASSTGQGRFSGANVLTF
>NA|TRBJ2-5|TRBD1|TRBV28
TGTGCCAGCATCCTAGACAGGGGAACTCAAGAGACCCAGTACTTC
CASILDRGTQETQYF
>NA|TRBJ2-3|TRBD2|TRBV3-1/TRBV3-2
TGTGCCAGCAGCCAAGGGCACTTCATTAGCGGGGGGAGCACAGATACGCAGTATTTT
CASSQGHFISGGSTDTQYF
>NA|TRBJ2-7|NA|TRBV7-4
TGTGCCAGCAGCTGGAGACAGACCAGCTACGAGCAGTACTTC
CASSWRQTSYEQYF
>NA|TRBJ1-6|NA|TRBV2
TGTGCCAGCAGTGAAGGGCCAGGATATAATTCACCCCTCCACTTT
CASSEGPGYNSPLHF
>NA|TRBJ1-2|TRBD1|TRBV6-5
TGTGCCAGCAGGGCCGGACAGGGTGAAGGCTACACCTTC
CASRAGQGEGYTF
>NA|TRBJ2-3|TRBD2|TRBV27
TGTGCCAGCAGCCCTTACCTCCTAGCGGGAGGGGCAGTTGGAGATACGCAGTATTTT
CASSPYLLAGGAVGDTQYF
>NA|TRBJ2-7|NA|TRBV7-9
TGTGCCAGCAGCACCCGGTTACCCTACGAGCAGTACTTC
CASSTRLPYEQYF
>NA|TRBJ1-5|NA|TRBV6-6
TGTGCCAGCAGTTACGCGGCAGGGTCGAGCAATCAGCCCCAGCATTTT
CASSYAAGSSNQPQHF
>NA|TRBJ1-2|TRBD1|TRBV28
TGTGCCAGCAGCACCGACAGGGAATATGGCTACACCTTC
CASSTDREYGYTF
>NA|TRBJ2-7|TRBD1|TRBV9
TGTGCCAGCAGCGGCAACAGGGGGCCCCCCTACGAGCAGTACTTC
CASSGNRGPPYEQYF
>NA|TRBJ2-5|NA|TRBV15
TGTGCCACCAGCAGAGATCGGGGTAAAGAGACCCAGTACTTC
CATSRDRGKETQYF
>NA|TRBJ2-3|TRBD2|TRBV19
TGTGCCAGTAGGACTAGCGGGGGGCCAGATACGCAGTATTTT
CASRTSGGPDTQYF
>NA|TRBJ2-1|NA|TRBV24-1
TGTGCCACCAGTGAATCCAGGGGCGTCAATGAGCAGTTCTTC
CATSESRGVNEQFF
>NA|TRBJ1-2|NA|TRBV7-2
TGTGCCAGCAGCTTCCCTGGGGCACCAGCTGGCTACACCTTC
CASSFPGAPAGYTF
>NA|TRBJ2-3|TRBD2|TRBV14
TGTGCCAGCAGCCAAGCGGGGCTAGCGGGGGACCTTCTCACAGATACGCAGTATTTT
CASSQAGLAGDLLTDTQYF
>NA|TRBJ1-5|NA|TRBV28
TGTGCCAGCAGCTTACAGGGAATGTCCTATAGCAATCAGCCCCAGCATTTT
CASSLQGMSYSNQPQHF
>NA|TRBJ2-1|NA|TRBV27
TGTGCCAGACTGGGACTGAAACACAATGAGCAGTTCTTC
CARLGLKHNEQFF
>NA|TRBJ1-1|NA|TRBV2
TGTGCCAGCAGTGAAGTGGCAGGGAACACTGAAGCTTTCTTT
CASSEVAGNTEAFF
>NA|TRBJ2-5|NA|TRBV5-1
TGCGCCAGCAGTCCGGAGGCGGGGCCTCAACTGGGAGAGACCCAGTACTTC
CASSPEAGPQLGETQYF
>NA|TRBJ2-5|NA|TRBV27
TGTGCCAGCAGGCTAGACTCCCAAGAGACCCAGTACTTC
CASRLDSQETQYF
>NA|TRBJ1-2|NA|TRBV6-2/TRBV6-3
TGTGCCAGCAGCAACCCGGGGAGGGGCAACTATGGCTACACCTTC
CASSNPGRGNYGYTF
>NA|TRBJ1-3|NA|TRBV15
TGTGCCACCAGCAGAGTAGATAACTCTGGAAACACCATATATTTT
CATSRVDNSGNTIYF